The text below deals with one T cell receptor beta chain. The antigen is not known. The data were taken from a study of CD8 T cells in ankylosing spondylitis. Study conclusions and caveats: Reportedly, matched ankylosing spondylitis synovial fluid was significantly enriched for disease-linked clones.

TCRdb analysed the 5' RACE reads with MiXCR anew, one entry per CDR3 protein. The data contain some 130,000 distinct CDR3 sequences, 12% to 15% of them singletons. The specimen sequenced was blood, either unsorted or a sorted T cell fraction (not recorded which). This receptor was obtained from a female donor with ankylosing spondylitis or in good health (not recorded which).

This CDR3 reads CASSFYGGASEQFF. Written as DNA, the CDR3 is TGTGCCAGCAGCTTTTACGGGGGGGCCTCTGAGCAGTTCTTC. This rearrangement joins TRBV7-6 to TRBJ2-1; the match to TRBD2 covers 8 bases. J gave up 9 bases and V 3 bases, and 7 bases lay outside the gene matches. Germline V gene lookup returns CDR1 SGHVS and CDR2 FNYEAQ. CDR3 length: 14 amino acids.